The sequence of this T cell receptor (beta chain) was determined in a study of shared clonotypes between healthy human individuals. General study points: Approximately 4.9% of naive CD4 clonotypes were shared across several donors. Measured sharing among donors was expected to vary with sequencing depth.

With respect to this clone: Its antigen is undetermined.

Original processing methods: ImmunoSEQ sequences covered only the junction and lacked quality scores; filtering therefore differed. The repertoire was sequenced with immunoSEQ multiplex PCR; TCRdb's copy has only in-frame clones and lacks some. Clone size and the V and J calls come from that table; the DNA yielded D and trimming. The sample shows over a million clones, approximately 96% of them seen only once. V dropped 5 bases and J dropped 0; count of bases not matched to a gene: 9. From germline, CDR1 is SNHLY and CDR2 FYNNEI. The CDR3 runs to 16 residues. This clonotype was sampled from a man aged 25-45 years in good health. The rearrangement joins TRBV2 to TRBJ1-1; 7 bases match TRBD1. Sequenced: naive CD4+ T cells sorted from blood. Sample subset: CD45RA+ positively selected. The CDR3 bases are TGTGCCAGCAGTTTTGGGAGGGACAGAATGAACACTGAAGCTTTCTTT. Translated: CASSFGRDRMNTEAFF.